The 4 T cell receptor beta chains in this list originate from one sample, sequenced in a study of blood T cell repertoires in COVID-19. Data came from immunoSEQ multiplex PCR; TCRdb stores just in-frame clones and leaves some out. The table lists 55,000 to 90,000 clones, approximately 85% of them singletons. Sequencing used peripheral blood. The source is a woman of 80 years or more with active or convalescent COVID-19.

The rearrangement uses TRBV19 and TRBJ2-5; TRBD1 aligns across 7 bases. Germline CDR1 is LNHDA and CDR2 is SQIVND (reference sequence). V trimming: 5 bases; J trimming: 1 base; junction bases outside the gene matches: 4. The CDR3 covers 14 residues. CDR3 sequence reads: CASSLRQGQETQYF. The DNA of the CDR3 is TGTGCCAGTAGTCTCCGACAGGGCCAAGAGACCCAGTACTTC.

The chain uses TRBV7-8 and TRBJ2-5, with D possibly being TRBD1 (5 bases). Trimming left V 5 bases short and J 0 bases short, with 16 bases between. Germline CDR1 reads SGHVS; CDR2 reads FQNEAQ. CDR3 length equals 16 residues. As DNA, the CDR3 is TGTGCCAGCAGCCACCGCCGGACACAGTACCAAGAGACCCAGTACTTC. This gives the protein CASSHRRTQYQETQYF.

This chain links TRBV7-3 with TRBJ1-3; a weak D match, TRBD1 (5 bases). CDR1 and CDR2 from the germline V gene are SGHTA and FQGTGA. The CDR3 is made up of 16 amino acids. Trimming took 0 bases from V and 0 from J, leaving 9 bases between them. CDR3 amino acids: CASSLTGALSGNTIYF. DNA for the CDR3: TGTGCCAGCAGCTTAACAGGGGCCCTCTCTGGAAACACCATATATTTT.

The chain uses TRBV4-2 and TRBJ2-1; TRBD1 agrees at 8 bases. Per germline, CDR1 LGHNA and CDR2 YNFKEQ. There are 15 residues in the CDR3. Germline trimming cut 1 base from V and 4 bases from J; bases unmatched to any gene: 3. The CDR3 sequence is CASSQARTGYNEQFF. CDR3 nucleotide sequence: TGTGCCAGCAGCCAAGCCAGGACAGGGTACAATGAGCAGTTCTTC.